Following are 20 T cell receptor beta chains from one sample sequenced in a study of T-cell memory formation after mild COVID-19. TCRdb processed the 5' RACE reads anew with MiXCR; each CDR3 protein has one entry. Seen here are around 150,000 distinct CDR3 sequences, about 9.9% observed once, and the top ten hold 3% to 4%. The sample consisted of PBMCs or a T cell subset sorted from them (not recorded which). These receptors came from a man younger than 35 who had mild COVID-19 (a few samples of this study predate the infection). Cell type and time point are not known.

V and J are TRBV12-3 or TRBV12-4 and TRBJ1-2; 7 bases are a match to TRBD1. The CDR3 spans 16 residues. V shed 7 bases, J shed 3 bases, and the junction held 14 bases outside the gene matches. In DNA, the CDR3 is TGTGCCAGCACCTCTTTTAACGCAGGGGGTGACTATGGCTACACCTTC. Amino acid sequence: CASTSFNAGGDYGYTF.

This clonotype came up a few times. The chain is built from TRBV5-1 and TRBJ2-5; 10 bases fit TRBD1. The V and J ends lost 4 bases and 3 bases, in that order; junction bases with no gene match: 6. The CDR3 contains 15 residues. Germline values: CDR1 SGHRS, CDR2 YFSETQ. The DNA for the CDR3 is TGCGCCAGCAGCAAGGGGACAGGGGTCAAAGAGACCCAGTACTTC. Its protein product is CASSKGTGVKETQYF.

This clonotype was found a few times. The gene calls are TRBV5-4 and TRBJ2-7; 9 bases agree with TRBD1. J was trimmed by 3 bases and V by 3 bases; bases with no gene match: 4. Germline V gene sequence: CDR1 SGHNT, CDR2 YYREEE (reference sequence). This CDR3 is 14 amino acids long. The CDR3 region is CASSSTTGGYEQYF. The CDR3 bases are TGTGCCAGCAGCTCCACGACAGGGGGCTACGAGCAGTACTTC.

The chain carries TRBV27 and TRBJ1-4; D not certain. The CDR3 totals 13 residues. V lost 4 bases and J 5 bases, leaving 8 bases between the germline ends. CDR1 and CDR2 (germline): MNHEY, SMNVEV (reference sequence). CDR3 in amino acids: CASSWRENEKLFF. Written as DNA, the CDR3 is TGTGCCAGCAGTTGGCGCGAGAATGAAAAACTGTTTTTT.

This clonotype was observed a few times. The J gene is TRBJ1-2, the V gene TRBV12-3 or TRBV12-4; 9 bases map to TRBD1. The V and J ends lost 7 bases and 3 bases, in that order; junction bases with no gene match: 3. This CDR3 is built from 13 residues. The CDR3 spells CASTRQGDYGYTF. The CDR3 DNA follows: TGTGCCAGCACGCGACAGGGGGACTATGGCTACACCTTC.

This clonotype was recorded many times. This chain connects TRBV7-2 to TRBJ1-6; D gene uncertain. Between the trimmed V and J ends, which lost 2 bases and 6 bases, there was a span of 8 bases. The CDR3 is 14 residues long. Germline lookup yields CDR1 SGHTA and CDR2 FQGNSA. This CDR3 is CASSLRQANSPLHF. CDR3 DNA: TGTGCCAGCAGCTTAAGGCAGGCTAATTCACCCCTCCACTTT.

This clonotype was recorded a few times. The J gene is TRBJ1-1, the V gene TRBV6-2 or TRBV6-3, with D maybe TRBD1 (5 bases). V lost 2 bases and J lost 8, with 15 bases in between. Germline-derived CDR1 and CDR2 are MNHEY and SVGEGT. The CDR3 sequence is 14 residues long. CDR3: CASSYVTKNREAFF. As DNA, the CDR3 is TGTGCCAGCAGTTACGTGACAAAGAACAGGGAAGCTTTCTTT.

The CDR3 bases are TGTGCCAGCAGCCCCCCTAATGGGGGGAGGACAGATACGCAGTATTTT. As protein: CASSPPNGGRTDTQYF. This chain uses TRBV7-2 with TRBJ2-3; possibly TRBD2 for D (6 bases). The germline CDR1 and CDR2 sequences are SGHTA and FQGNSA. CDR3 length: 16 residues. Trimming shortened V by 5 bases and J by 3 bases, and 18 bases separated the two germline ends.

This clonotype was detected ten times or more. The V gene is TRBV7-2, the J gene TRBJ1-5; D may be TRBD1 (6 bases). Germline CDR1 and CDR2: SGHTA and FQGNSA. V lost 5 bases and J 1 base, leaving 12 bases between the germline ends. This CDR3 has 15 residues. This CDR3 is CASSTQGVSNQPQHF. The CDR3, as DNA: TGTGCCAGCAGCACACAGGGAGTAAGCAATCAGCCCCAGCATTTT.

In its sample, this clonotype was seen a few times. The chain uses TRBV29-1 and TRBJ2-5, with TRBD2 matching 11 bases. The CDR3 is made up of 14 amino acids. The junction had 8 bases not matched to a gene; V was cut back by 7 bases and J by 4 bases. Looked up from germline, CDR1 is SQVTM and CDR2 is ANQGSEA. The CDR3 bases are TGCAGCGGTAGCGTTAGCGGGGGGGCAGAGACCCAGTACTTC. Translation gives CSGSVSGGAETQYF.

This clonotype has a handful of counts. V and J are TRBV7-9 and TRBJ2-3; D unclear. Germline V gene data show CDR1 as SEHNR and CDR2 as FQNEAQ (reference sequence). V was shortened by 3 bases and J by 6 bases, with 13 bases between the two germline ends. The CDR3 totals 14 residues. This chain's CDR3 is CASSFLNHGDTQYF. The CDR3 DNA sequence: TGTGCCAGCAGCTTTTTAAACCACGGCGATACGCAGTATTTT.

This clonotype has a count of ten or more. The chain's CDR3 is CASSFVSPQETQYF. CDR3 bases: TGCGCCAGCAGTTTCGTGTCTCCACAAGAGACCCAGTACTTC. J is TRBJ2-5 and V is TRBV5-1; D is ambiguous. The CDR3 runs to 14 residues. V lost 5 bases and J lost 2, with 13 bases in between. The germline gives CDR1 SGHRS, CDR2 YFSETQ.

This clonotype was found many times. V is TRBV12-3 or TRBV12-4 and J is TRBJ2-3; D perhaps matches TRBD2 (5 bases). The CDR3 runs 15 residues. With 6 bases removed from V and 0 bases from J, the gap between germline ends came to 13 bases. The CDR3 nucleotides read TGTGCCAGCAGCCTCTGGGGAGCTAGCACAGATACGCAGTATTTT. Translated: CASSLWGASTDTQYF.

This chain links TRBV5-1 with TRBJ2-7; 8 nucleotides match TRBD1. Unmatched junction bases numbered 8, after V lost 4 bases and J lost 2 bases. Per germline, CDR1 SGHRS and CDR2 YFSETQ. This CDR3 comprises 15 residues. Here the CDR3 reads CASSAGDRLTYEQYF. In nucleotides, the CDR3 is TGCGCCAGCAGCGCTGGGGACAGGCTAACCTACGAGCAGTACTTC. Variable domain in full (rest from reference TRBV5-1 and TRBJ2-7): KAGVTQTPRYLIKTRGQQVTLSCSPISGHRSVSWYQQTPGQGLQFLFEYFSETQRNKGNFPGRFSGRQFSNSRSEMNVSTLELGDSALYLCASSAGDRLTYEQYFGPGTRLTVT.

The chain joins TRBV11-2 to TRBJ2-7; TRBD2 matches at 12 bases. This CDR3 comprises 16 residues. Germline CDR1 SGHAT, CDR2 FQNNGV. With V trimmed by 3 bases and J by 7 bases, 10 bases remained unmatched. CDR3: CASSLNPSGGAGEQYF. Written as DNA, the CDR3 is TGTGCCAGCAGCTTGAACCCTAGCGGGGGGGCCGGTGAGCAGTACTTC.

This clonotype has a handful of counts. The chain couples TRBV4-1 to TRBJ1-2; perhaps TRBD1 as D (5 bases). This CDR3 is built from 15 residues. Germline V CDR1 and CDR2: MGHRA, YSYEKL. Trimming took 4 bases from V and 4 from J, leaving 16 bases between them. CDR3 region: CASSRPGGSAYGYTF. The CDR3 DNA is TGCGCCAGCAGCCGCCCGGGGGGGTCGGCCTATGGCTACACCTTC.

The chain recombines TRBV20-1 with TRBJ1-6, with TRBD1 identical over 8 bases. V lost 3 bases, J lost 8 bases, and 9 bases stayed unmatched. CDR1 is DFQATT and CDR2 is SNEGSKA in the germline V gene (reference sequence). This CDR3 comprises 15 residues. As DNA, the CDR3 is TGCAGTGCTAGGGATCGGGGGACAGGTGATTCACCCCTCCACTTT. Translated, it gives CSARDRGTGDSPLHF.

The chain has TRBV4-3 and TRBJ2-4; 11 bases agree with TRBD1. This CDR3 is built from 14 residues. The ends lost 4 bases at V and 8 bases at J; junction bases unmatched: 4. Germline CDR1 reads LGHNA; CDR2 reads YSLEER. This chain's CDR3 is CASSLGGQGDIQYF. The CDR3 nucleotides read TGCGCCAGCAGCCTAGGGGGACAGGGGGACATTCAGTACTTC.

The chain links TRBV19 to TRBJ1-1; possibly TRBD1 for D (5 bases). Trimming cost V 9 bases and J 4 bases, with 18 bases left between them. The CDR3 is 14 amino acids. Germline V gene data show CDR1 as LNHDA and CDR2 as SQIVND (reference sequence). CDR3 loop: CASRSDSMCTEAFF. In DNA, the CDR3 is TGTGCCAGCAGATCTGACAGCATGTGCACTGAAGCTTTCTTT.

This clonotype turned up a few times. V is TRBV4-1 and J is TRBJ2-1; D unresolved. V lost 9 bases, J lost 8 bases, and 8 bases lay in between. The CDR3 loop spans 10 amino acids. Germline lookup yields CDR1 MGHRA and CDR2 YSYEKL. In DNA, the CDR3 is TGCGCCAGTAAAAAGGATGAGCAGTTCTTC. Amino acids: CASKKDEQFF.